Following are 19 T cell receptor beta chains from one sample sequenced in a study of blood T cell repertoires in COVID-19. TCRdb's table, derived via immunoSEQ multiplex PCR, lists solely in-frame clones and lacks some. The sample holds under 250,000 clones, just over 85% seen once. Input material: peripheral blood. These TCRs come from a man at least 80 years old with acute or convalescent COVID-19.

This clone appeared once. The chain combines TRBV19 with TRBJ2-5; possible D gene TRBD1, 6 bases. CDR3 length: 13 amino acids. From germline, CDR1 is LNHDA and CDR2 SQIVND (reference sequence). Between the trimmed V and J ends, which lost 3 bases and 13 bases, there was a span of 18 bases. Here the CDR3 reads CASSIVRGRETYF. The CDR3 DNA follows: TGTGCCAGTAGTATTGTCAGGGGAAGGGAAACGTACTTC.

The chain carries TRBV5-1 and TRBJ1-2, with TRBD1 identical over 7 bases. Looked up from germline, CDR1 is SGHRS and CDR2 is YFSETQ. Trimming removed 6 bases from V and 6 bases from J; junction bases left unmatched: 8. CDR3 length: 13 amino acids. The CDR3 loop is CASTQTGDDGYTF. The CDR3 DNA is TGCGCCAGCACCCAAACAGGGGACGATGGCTACACCTTC.

CDR3 nucleotide sequence: TGCAGCGCTGGGGACAGGGCCAGTCGAAACTATGGCTACACCTTC. Translating it yields CSAGDRASRNYGYTF. V and J are TRBV29-1 and TRBJ1-2, with TRBD1 matching 9 bases. In germline, CDR1 is SQVTM, CDR2 ANQGSEA. The V gene end was trimmed by 7 bases and the J gene end by 2 bases; junction bases not matched to a gene: 11. The CDR3 spans 15 residues.

The V gene is TRBV12-3 or TRBV12-4, the J gene TRBJ1-2; D may be TRBD1 (6 bases). The ends were cut back, 5 bases at V and 1 base at J, with 8 bases in the middle. This CDR3 contains 13 residues. The CDR3: CASSKQGNYGYTF. The CDR3 coding sequence is TGTGCCAGCAGTAAACAGGGTAACTATGGCTACACCTTC.

The V call is TRBV6-2 or TRBV6-3, the J call TRBJ2-7, with a tentative D call TRBD1 (7 bases). This CDR3 comprises 14 residues. V lost 2 bases to trimming and J lost 2 bases, with 10 bases between them. Germline V CDR1 and CDR2: MNHEY, SVGEGT. CDR3 loop: CASSYPGGPYEQYF. The CDR3 nucleotides are TGTGCCAGCAGTTACCCAGGGGGGCCCTACGAGCAGTACTTC.

This clone was recorded once. The chain carries TRBV13 and TRBJ1-6; TRBD1 matches 7 bases. Germline-derived CDR1 and CDR2 are PRHDT and FYEKMQ (reference sequence). V was pared by 5 bases and J by 7 bases, with 8 bases of the junction left unmatched. The CDR3 runs to 15 residues. CDR3 nucleotides: TGTGCCAGCAGCCCTCAGACAGGGCTCAATTCACCCCTCCACTTT. The encoded protein is CASSPQTGLNSPLHF.

The chain uses TRBV1 and TRBJ2-2; the table's D call, TRBD1, has no DNA check behind it. TRBV1 is an annotated pseudogene. The CDR3 sequence is 17 residues long. The CDR3 DNA reads TGCACCAGCAGCCAAACGGGACACCGAGGGAACACCGGGGAGCTGTTTTTT. Translating gives CTSSQTGHRGNTGELFF.

This clone was observed once. The V call is TRBV7-3, the J call TRBJ2-1, with 8 bases lining up with TRBD2. The CDR3 is 15 amino acids. From germline, CDR1 is SGHTA and CDR2 FQGTGA. The trim removed 5 bases at V and 3 bases at J, leaving 6 bases unmatched. The CDR3 nucleotides read TGTGCCAGCAGCAAATACGGGGGGGTCTACAATGAGCAGTTCTTC. Protein sequence: CASSKYGGVYNEQFF.

The chain uses TRBV5-6 and TRBJ2-5; 9 bases fit TRBD2. From germline, CDR1 is SGHDT and CDR2 YYEEEE. This CDR3 region has 15 residues. The V gene end was trimmed by 2 bases and the J gene end by 5 bases; junction bases not matched to a gene: 7. The CDR3 sequence is CASSFPTSGGETQYF. DNA for the CDR3: TGTGCCAGCAGCTTCCCGACTAGCGGAGGGGAGACCCAGTACTTC. Drawing the rest from reference TRBV5-6 and TRBJ2-5, the complete variable domain is DAGVTQSPTHLIKTRGQQVTLRCSPKSGHDTVSWYQQALGQGPQFIFQYYEEEERQRGNFPDRFSGHQFPNYSSELNVNALLLGDSALYLCASSFPTSGGETQYFGPGTRLLVL.

This clone was observed a single time. The same CDR3 is also encoded by other DNA sequences in this sample. This chain connects TRBV19 to TRBJ1-1; D is ambiguous. The germline V and J ends were trimmed by 1 base and 1 base, with 4 bases remaining between them. This CDR3 contains 13 residues. Germline CDR1 and CDR2: LNHDA and SQIVND (reference sequence). The CDR3: CASSIVKNTEAFF. The CDR3 DNA is TGTGCCAGTAGTATAGTTAAGAACACTGAAGCTTTCTTT.

The chain couples TRBV6-2 or TRBV6-3 to TRBJ2-6; no clear D. The CDR3 spans 15 residues. Germline assignment: CDR1 MNHEY and CDR2 SVGEGT. V was shortened by 2 bases and J by 0 bases, with 5 bases between the two germline ends. CDR3 amino acids: CASSYASSGANVLTF. The DNA of the CDR3 is TGTGCCAGCAGTTACGCCAGCTCTGGGGCCAACGTCCTGACTTTC.

The V call is TRBV6-5, the J call TRBJ1-1, with D tentatively TRBD1 (5 bases). The CDR3 is made up of 14 amino acids. With 5 bases removed from V and 5 bases from J, the gap between germline ends came to 15 bases. Germline CDR1 is MNHEY and CDR2 is SVGAGI. Here the CDR3 DNA reads TGTGCCAGCAGTCCTCCGGGGGGTCGGACTGAAGCTTTCTTT. It encodes CASSPPGGRTEAFF.

This chain uses TRBV5-1 with TRBJ2-5; 10 nucleotides align to TRBD1. J lost 5 bases, V lost 6 bases, and 7 bases had no gene match. The CDR3 contains 14 residues. CDR1 is SGHRS, CDR2 YFSETQ, per germline. CDR3 protein: CASTDRGRGETQYF. For the CDR3, the DNA is TGCGCCAGCACCGACAGGGGGCGGGGGGAGACCCAGTACTTC.

The chain combines TRBV18 with TRBJ2-6; no reliable D call. Trimming removed 2 bases at V and 4 bases at J, with 9 bases between. This CDR3 is built from 15 residues. Germline loops: CDR1 KGHSH, CDR2 LQKENI. The CDR3 loop reads CASSPSSPGANVLTF. For the CDR3, the DNA is TGTGCCAGCTCACCATCGAGCCCCGGGGCCAACGTCCTGACTTTC.

J is TRBJ2-7 and V is TRBV3-1 (or the pseudogene TRBV3-2); 8 bases line up with TRBD2. The V segment lost 4 bases and the J segment 2 bases; nucleotides outside the gene matches: 10. Germline lookup yields CDR1 LGHDT and CDR2 YNNKEL (reference sequence). The CDR3 is 16 residues long. CDR3 residues: CASSRVLAGKTYEQYF. The DNA of the CDR3 is TGTGCCAGCAGCCGCGTGCTAGCGGGTAAGACCTACGAGCAGTACTTC.

V gene TRBV7-2 combines with J gene TRBJ2-3; D is ambiguous. CDR3 length equals 14 residues. The germline V gene encodes CDR1 SGHTA and CDR2 FQGNSA. Between the trimmed V and J ends, which lost 1 base and 2 bases, there was a span of 7 bases. CDR3 sequence: CASSLESYTDTQYF. CDR3 DNA: TGTGCCAGCAGCTTAGAGAGTTACACAGATACGCAGTATTTT.

The rearrangement links TRBV9 to TRBJ2-1; 9 bases align to TRBD1. The CDR3 length is 15 residues. Germline V lookup: CDR1 SGDLS, CDR2 YYNGEE. J was trimmed by 6 bases and V by 0 bases; bases with no gene match: 4. The CDR3 nucleotides read TGTGCCAGCAGCGTAGGTGGGACAGGGATCAATGAGCAGTTCTTC. Its protein is CASSVGGTGINEQFF.

The chain uses TRBV27 and TRBJ2-7, with 10 positions matching TRBD1. The CDR3 contains 14 residues. Germline CDR1 MNHEY, CDR2 SMNVEV (reference sequence). The V segment lost 5 bases and the J segment 7 bases; nucleotides outside the gene matches: 8. In DNA, the CDR3 is TGTGCCAGCAGTCCCCGACAGGGGGCGGATGAGCAGTACTTC. The encoded protein is CASSPRQGADEQYF.

This chain connects TRBV28 to TRBJ1-1; 9 bases agree with TRBD1. Losses at the gene ends were 4 bases for V and 4 bases for J; bases not matched to a gene: 10. Germline CDR1 MDHEN, CDR2 SYDVKM. The CDR3 length is 16 residues. Here the CDR3 DNA reads TGTGCCAGCAGTTCTCTACCGGGACAGGGCGGCACTGAAGCTTTCTTT. Amino acids: CASSSLPGQGGTEAFF.